This TCR beta chain was observed in a study of cytomegalovirus exposure and HLA in healthy donors (dated by TCRdb to 2015 to 2018). Study-level background: An earlier analysis of under 600 of the donors reported more than 250 Gb of sequence data and 117 million unique TCR beta sequences from some 180 million T cells. Roughly 300 gigabases of sequencing data and roughly 80 million unique TCR sequences made up an early release that covered several hundred HLA-typed donors. Of the roughly 400 genotyped donors, roughly 80% were placed in the genetic ancestry cluster associated with self-reported Caucasian donors. The study aimed to test whether signatures of past pathogen exposure could be identified by cataloging public T cell receptors. The T cell repertoires of about 700 subjects were profiled by immunosequencing and related to cytomegalovirus serostatus. In addition to the first cohort of 650 to 800 subjects, a separate validation cohort of 100 to 150 different subjects was used. High-throughput TCR immunosequencing, statistical association of individual TCRs with disease status, and machine learning were combined to predict cytomegalovirus infection status. In a later analysis, previously published TCR beta repertoires from 500 to 750 donors were re-analyzed and high-resolution HLA genotyping was added so that TCR occurrence patterns could be studied. Rather than drawing on any new phenotypic data, the later analysis identified candidate immune exposures from TCR beta sequences and the way those sequences occurred across donors. An earlier analysis of fewer than 750 of the donors used high-throughput TCR beta sequencing to judge whether each TCR beta V gene segment behaved as functional or pseudogenic. Donor age, sex, ethnicity and CMV serostatus were compiled together with the repertoire data. A later genetic analysis took genome-wide SNP genotypes for about 65% of the roughly 670 donors and used that subset as a discovery cohort. Every repertoire in the discovery cohort had been generated on one and the same sequencing platform. Both class I and class II loci were covered by HLA typing, at four-digit resolution. Typing coverage differed by locus: A, B, C, DRB1 and DQB1 were typed in about 629-640 donors, DQA1 in 500 to 550, DPA1 in 600 to 610, and DPB1 in 472. Four to six DR-DQ haplotypes were handled as single units for association and clustering, since linkage in the cohort was strong. Across 398 genotyped donors of the cohort, an average of 235,054 unique TCR beta nucleotide sequences per donor were sequenced, and approximately 17% of those sequences were non-productive. Summary of the overall study and its limitations: In a later analysis, about 17,000 TCR beta sequences were associated with specific HLA alleles at a false discovery rate of 0.05. The classifier was reported to diagnose cytomegalovirus status with high specificity and sensitivity in both the original cohort and the validation cohort. In a later analysis, TCR association rates were found to vary across HLA loci, with the most associated TCRs seen for DRB1 alleles and the fewest for HLA-C alleles. Three of the identified cytomegalovirus-associated TCR beta chains were confirmed in vitro to be specific for cytomegalovirus antigens. Most TCR sequences were seen in very few donors, while some public TCRs were found in many individuals. Roughly uniform sequencing depth across donors was assumed in presence/absence analyses, although this assumption may not hold. An earlier analysis of approximately 590 of the donors showed that most TCR beta V segments appeared in productive rearrangements either about 90% or about 30% of the time, which broadly matched IMGT annotations. A total of about 180 TCR beta chains were listed by the study as associated with cytomegalovirus. A cluster of highly shared sequence variants was judged likely to be a technical artifact of the sequencing pipeline. It was suggested by the authors that the approach could potentially be generalized to other disease states and immunological phenotypes. Assigning TCR associations to individual alleles was difficult when HLA alleles, especially DR and DQ, strongly co-occurred. Some IMGT-functional V segments, including TRBV6-2 and TRBV6-3, could not be distinguished by the 87-base-pair reads and were therefore excluded. A later analysis found that most CMV-associated TCR beta chains appeared HLA-restricted, with HLA associations seemingly driven largely by CMV exposure. About 17 rarely observed V segments, including chromosome 9 orphons, were excluded from the earlier analysis of several hundred of the donors because counts were too low. For the cohort, immune exposure information was limited to CMV serostatus. According to a later genetic analysis, donors in an Asian-associated ancestry cluster had fewer N-insertions in productive TCRs than the roughly 660-donor mean. Because some donors lacked HLA typing at each locus, the association tests relied only on the typed subset. Correlated functional status among segregating V segments might reflect linkage disequilibrium, but an unknown experimental factor could not be ruled out. A further reported finding was that TCR beta sequences accurately predicted the HLA-A and HLA-B alleles for most subjects in the first cohort. V-gene and J-gene trimming of TCR beta chains was associated with a missense DCLRE1C variant in a later genetic analysis, and the association was replicated in an independent cohort. A later analysis reported that several top co-occurrence clusters appeared linked to parvovirus B19, influenza, CMV and Epstein-Barr virus. A later analysis found that HLA-associated TCR beta chains were more clonally expanded and had lower generation probabilities than equally common non-associated chains. This cohort had only TCR beta chains sequenced, and the lack of alpha or paired-chain data limited which features could be detected.

CDR1 SGHNT and CDR2 YYREEE were looked up in the germline V gene (reference sequence). Counted from cysteine to phenylalanine, this CDR3 has 15 amino acids. The read is trimmed to its CDR3 DNA, 45 bases read in frame from base 1. V and J are truncated by 4 bases and 7 bases respectively, leaving an intervening sequence of 18 bases. About this clone itself: The target of this receptor is not known. Base-call qualities are not available, and no considerably larger clone is one nucleotide away.

Preparation of the library involved the immunoSEQ multiplex PCR assay. The multiplex PCR relied on a mix of 60 forward primers for TCR Vbeta segments and 13 reverse primers for TCR Jbeta segments. Amplification of the CDR3 region of rearranged TCR beta genes was performed with a multiplex PCR assay on genomic DNA. The Illumina HiSeq System was used to sequence the amplified TCR beta libraries as 87-base-pair reads. The authors processed their data as follows. A later analysis counted some 74 million unique TCR beta chains across the 500 to 850 repertoires, and some 11 million of these chains were shared by at least two donors. To remove PCR and sequencing errors, raw reads were error-corrected and collapsed into unique sequences using a nearest-neighbor algorithm that merged closely related sequences. Alignment of CDR3 sequences to IMGT reference sequences was used to assign V, D and J gene segments. For a sequence to be retained, a match of at least six nucleotides was required to both a V gene segment and a J gene segment. A rearrangement counted as productive if the CDR3 had no stop codons and remained in frame with V and J, and every other rearrangement counted as non-productive. Following IMGT convention, CDR3 was defined as the stretch from the second conserved V-encoded cysteine up to the conserved J-encoded phenylalanine. Sequences without an unambiguous match to a single V gene segment were excluded from the earlier analysis of 450 to 750 of the donors. In an earlier analysis of approximately 500 of the donors, a V segment was called functional when productive rearrangements were above 56.7%, and segregating when the standard deviation between donors exceeded 5%. A statistical classification framework was built for diagnosing cytomegalovirus status from the catalog of TCR beta chain sequences. V and J gene assignment, in a later analysis, came from comparing TCR nucleotide sequences with IMGT/GENE-DB human TR gene sequences. The TCRdist pipeline was used in a later analysis to assign CDR3 sequences and most-parsimonious VDJ recombination scenarios. In a later analysis, each TCR beta chain was defined by its CDR3 amino acid sequence together with its V-gene family, and reads without a unique V-gene family were excluded. As a way to deal with suspected cross-contamination and a sequencing artifact, a later analysis dropped hundreds of nucleotide sequences that were highly shared and had low generation probability. In a later analysis, a clonal expansion index was calculated for each public chain from normalized within-repertoire ranks of inferred template counts. Generation probabilities in a later analysis came from a VDJ recombination model fitted to out-of-frame rearrangements, and those results were checked against IGoR. A later analysis scored TCR-TCR, TCR-HLA and TCR-CMV co-occurrence with hypergeometric tests, applying a repertoire-size bias correction to TCR pairs. False discovery rates were estimated in a later analysis by permuting HLA or CMV assignments 20 times. In a later analysis, co-occurring TCRs were grouped using DBSCAN, and TCRdist sequence similarity was added for clustering within HLA-allele-positive subsets. Co-occurrence clustering excluded repertoires with fewer than 30,000 or more than 120,000 public chains, plus five with anomalous nucleotide sharing. Here the immuneACCESS table is served through TCRdb, limited to in-frame sequences with V and J called. Missing clones are a known gap in these copies; in checked studies unresolved V genes cover under half, and the rest lacks a known reason. That table is the source of V, J and clone size, and D and trimming were worked out from the DNA. The sample table holds about 150,000 clones, of which about 79% were seen once. Approximately 1.8% of the sample lies in the top ten.

The cohort consisted of hundreds of healthy bone marrow donors. Cohort members were all nominally healthy when sampled, although unrecorded immune exposures were likely present. The donor was CMV seropositive and belonged to the group of 250 to 350 seropositive cohort members. Every donor gave a peripheral blood sample, and the peripheral blood mononuclear cells from that sample were used for TCR beta sequencing. The Qiagen DNeasy Blood Extraction Kit was used to extract genomic DNA from the blood cell samples. The chain is encoded by TRBV5-4 joined to TRBJ2-4; D gene: possibly TRBD2, on 5 matching bases. What was sequenced was PBMCs. This sequence originates from a female donor in good health and CMV-seropositive. The CDR3 region has the sequence CASSTPPAGENIQYF. The DNA is TGTGCCAGCAGCACCCCCCCCGCGGGTGAGAACATTCAGTACTTC.